This entry lists 21 T cell receptor beta chains sequenced from one sample in a study of control samples from healthy donors and cancer patients. Some clones are missing from TCRdb's copy, which holds only in-frame ones; the method was immunoSEQ multiplex PCR. The table lists 100,000 to 150,000 clones, roughly 90% of them singletons. The sample comprised blood. All receptors come from a young man in good health.

This sequence joins TRBV10-3 and TRBJ2-3, with a possible D match to TRBD2 (6 bases). The V and J ends lost 9 bases and 2 bases respectively, with 15 bases between them. Looked up from germline, CDR1 is ENHRY and CDR2 is SYGVKD. CDR3 length equals 14 residues. In nucleotides, the CDR3 is TGTGCCATTAGGCCGGGACTGCTCACAGATACGCAGTATTTT. Translating it yields CAIRPGLLTDTQYF.

This clone was counted a single time. This same CDR3 is encoded by further DNA sequences in the sample. This chain connects TRBV15 to TRBJ1-5; D gene unclear. Trimming left V 0 bases short and J 6 bases short, with 6 bases between. This CDR3 is 13 amino acids long. The germline V gene encodes CDR1 LNHNV and CDR2 YYDKDF (reference sequence). The CDR3 reads CATSRDLVQPQHF. The CDR3, as DNA: TGTGCCACCAGCAGAGATCTGGTTCAGCCCCAGCATTTT.

The chain joins TRBV2 to TRBJ1-5, with 7 bases identical to TRBD1. V was clipped by 5 bases and J by 0 bases; unmatched bases: 10. Germline V gene lookup returns CDR1 SNHLY and CDR2 FYNNEI. The CDR3 spans 17 residues. DNA for the CDR3: TGTGCCAGCAGTTCTAGGGGACAGCGCTATAGCAATCAGCCCCAGCATTTT. This sequence encodes CASSSRGQRYSNQPQHF.

Details on this clone: Other DNA sequences in the same sample also yield this CDR3. The chain carries TRBV2 and TRBJ1-1; D is ambiguous. The CDR3 covers 13 residues. The germline CDR1 and CDR2 sequences are SNHLY and FYNNEI. The V end lost 6 bases, the J end lost 4 bases, and 12 bases lay between the germline ends. In nucleotides, the CDR3 is TGTGCCAGCAGCGATCGGGGAGGCACTGAAGCTTTCTTT. Its translation is CASSDRGGTEAFF.

The chain couples TRBV11-3 to TRBJ1-1; 8 positions agree with TRBD1. V trimming: 5 bases; J trimming: 2 bases; junction bases outside the gene matches: 7. The CDR3 is 15 amino acids. The germline V gene encodes CDR1 SGHNT and CDR2 YENEEA. The CDR3 nucleotides read TGTGCCAGCAGCGGCCGACAGGGGAGAAACACTGAAGCTTTCTTT. Protein: CASSGRQGRNTEAFF.

The V gene is TRBV10-1, the J gene TRBJ2-5; TRBD2 agrees at 10 bases. CDR1 is WNHNN, CDR2 SYGVQD, per germline (reference sequence). Trimming at V came to 2 bases and at J to 1 base, leaving 10 bases not matched to a gene. The length of the CDR3 is 18 residues. CDR3 in amino acids: CASSEPAASGGSQETQYF. The CDR3 DNA sequence: TGCGCCAGCAGTGAGCCCGCCGCTAGCGGGGGATCCCAAGAGACCCAGTACTTC.

The genes are TRBV7-9 and TRBJ2-1; D is unresolved. Per germline, CDR1 SEHNR and CDR2 FQNEAQ (reference sequence). The CDR3 is 13 amino acids. Trimming removed 3 bases from V and 7 bases from J, with 10 bases in between. The CDR3 loop is CASSFSQSNEQFF. The CDR3 DNA reads as TGTGCCAGCAGCTTTTCCCAGAGTAATGAGCAGTTCTTC.

The rearrangement uses TRBV6-5 and TRBJ1-5; possible D gene TRBD1, 5 bases. The V end was cut by 0 bases, the J end by 4 bases, with 10 bases between. The CDR3 totals 15 residues. Germline CDR1 MNHEY, CDR2 SVGAGI. The CDR3 DNA follows: TGTGCCAGCAGTTACTCGAGGGGCATTAATCAGCCCCAGCATTTT. This translates into CASSYSRGINQPQHF.

This clone was seen a single time. The chain joins TRBV3-1 (or the pseudogene TRBV3-2) to TRBJ1-3; 8 nucleotides agree with TRBD1. Trimming at V came to 3 bases and at J to 8 bases, leaving 12 bases not matched to a gene. The germline gives CDR1 LGHDT, CDR2 YNNKEL (reference sequence). CDR3 size: 16 residues. The chain's CDR3 is CASSQGGQGNIDTIYF. DNA for the CDR3: TGTGCCAGCAGCCAGGGCGGACAGGGAAATATCGACACCATATATTTT.

The chain couples TRBV5-1 to TRBJ2-3; TRBD2 aligns across 11 bases. V lost 3 bases to trimming and J lost 2 bases; unmatched junction nucleotides: 5. This CDR3 is 16 amino acids long. Per germline, CDR1 SGHRS and CDR2 YFSETQ. CDR3 sequence: CASSYYSGGATDTQYF. CDR3 DNA: TGCGCCAGCAGCTACTATAGCGGGGGGGCCACAGATACGCAGTATTTT.

This chain connects TRBV6-1 to TRBJ1-5, with unresolved D. Germline CDR1 and CDR2: MNHNS and SASEGT. The CDR3 is 15 amino acids. V was pared by 2 bases and J by 4 bases, with 12 bases between. Here the CDR3 reads CASSEFGSKNQPQHF. The DNA for the CDR3 is TGTGCCAGCAGTGAATTTGGGTCAAAGAATCAGCCCCAGCATTTT.

J is TRBJ2-7 and V is TRBV27, with D tentatively TRBD1 or TRBD2 (7 bases each). Germline V gene data show CDR1 as MNHEY and CDR2 as SMNVEV (reference sequence). The CDR3 is 17 residues long. Trimming stripped 2 bases from V and 3 bases from J, with 20 bases between. This CDR3 reads CASSLRVGRGGSYEQYF. CDR3 in DNA: TGTGCCAGCAGTTTAAGGGTGGGCAGGGGGGGCAGCTACGAGCAGTACTTC.

Only a few counts were recorded for this clone. At the DNA level, this CDR3 is encoded by other sequences in the same sample as well. This chain links TRBV7-9 with TRBJ2-2; no definite D call. Germline V CDR1 and CDR2: SEHNR, FQNEAQ (reference sequence). The CDR3 length is 12 residues. Trimming shortened V by 4 bases and J by 2 bases, and 2 bases separated the two germline ends. Here the CDR3 reads CASSSNTGELFF. The CDR3 DNA reads as TGTGCCAGCAGCTCAAACACCGGGGAGCTGTTTTTT.

The chain carries TRBV5-6 and TRBJ1-1; TRBD1 is a possible D gene (5 bases). V lost 0 bases, J lost 7 bases, and 10 bases lay in between. CDR1 SGHDT and CDR2 YYEEEE come from the germline V gene. This CDR3 has 13 residues. The DNA for the CDR3 is TGTGCCAGCAGCTTGGAGGGGATTTTTGAAGCTTTCTTT. Residues: CASSLEGIFEAFF.

The chain uses TRBV6-5 and TRBJ2-3; D is uncertain. The CDR3 length is 12 residues. Between the trimmed V and J ends, which lost 2 bases and 3 bases, there was a span of 3 bases. The germline V gene has CDR1 MNHEY and CDR2 SVGAGI. The CDR3: CASSYGTDTQYF. CDR3 bases: TGTGCCAGCAGTTACGGGACAGATACGCAGTATTTT.

In its sample, this clone was seen once. The V call is TRBV25-1, the J call TRBJ2-3; D remains unclear. V lost 5 bases to trimming and J lost 0 bases, with 9 bases between them. Germline loops: CDR1 MGHDK, CDR2 SYGVNS. This CDR3 comprises 14 residues. CDR3: CASSPTDSTDTQYF. The CDR3 bases are TGTGCCAGCAGTCCCACTGATAGCACAGATACGCAGTATTTT.

The chain recombines TRBV5-1 with TRBJ1-3; possibly TRBD1 for D (5 bases). The V end lost 2 bases, the J end lost 0 bases, and 6 bases lay between the germline ends. The CDR3 spans 14 residues. CDR1 is SGHRS and CDR2 is YFSETQ in the germline V gene. CDR3 sequence: CASSFDSSGNTIYF. The CDR3 nucleotides are TGCGCCAGCAGCTTCGACAGCTCTGGAAACACCATATATTTT.

The chain joins TRBV10-3 to TRBJ2-7, with 9 positions matching TRBD1. The trim removed 6 bases at V and 6 bases at J, leaving 9 bases unmatched. CDR3 length equals 14 residues. Germline assignment: CDR1 ENHRY and CDR2 SYGVKD. The CDR3 here is CAISGTGTSREQYF. CDR3 coding DNA: TGTGCCATCAGCGGGACAGGGACCTCTCGCGAGCAGTACTTC.

The chain couples TRBV6-6 to TRBJ2-7; 8 nucleotides line up with TRBD1. The CDR3 has 15 amino acids. With V trimmed by 5 bases and J by 1 base, 7 bases remained unmatched. The germline V gene encodes CDR1 MNHNY and CDR2 SVGAGI (reference sequence). This CDR3 is CASSSLDRGSYEQYF. The CDR3 DNA reads TGTGCCAGCAGTAGCCTCGACAGGGGATCCTACGAGCAGTACTTC.

V usage is TRBV3-1 (or the pseudogene TRBV3-2) and J usage is TRBJ1-2, with 9 bases matching TRBD1. V was clipped by 3 bases and J by 2 bases; unmatched bases: 4. The germline V gene has CDR1 LGHDT and CDR2 YNNKEL (reference sequence). The CDR3 runs to 15 residues. The CDR3 protein is CASSHLGQGNYGYTF. CDR3 coding DNA: TGTGCCAGCAGCCACCTCGGACAGGGGAACTATGGCTACACCTTC.

The chain has TRBV5-6 and TRBJ1-3; D not resolved. Germline lookup yields CDR1 SGHDT and CDR2 YYEEEE. Trimming pared 7 bases from V and 8 bases from J, leaving 19 bases between. The CDR3 contains 14 residues. CDR3 nucleotide sequence: TGTGCCAGCGGGGAGACCGCGGCTGGTGACACCATATATTTT. Translating gives CASGETAAGDTIYF. Complete variable domain (other parts from reference TRBV5-6 and TRBJ1-3): DAGVTQSPTHLIKTRGQQVTLRCSPKSGHDTVSWYQQALGQGPQFIFQYYEEEERQRGNFPDRFSGHQFPNYSSELNVNALLLGDSALYLCASGETAAGDTIYFGEGSWLTVV.